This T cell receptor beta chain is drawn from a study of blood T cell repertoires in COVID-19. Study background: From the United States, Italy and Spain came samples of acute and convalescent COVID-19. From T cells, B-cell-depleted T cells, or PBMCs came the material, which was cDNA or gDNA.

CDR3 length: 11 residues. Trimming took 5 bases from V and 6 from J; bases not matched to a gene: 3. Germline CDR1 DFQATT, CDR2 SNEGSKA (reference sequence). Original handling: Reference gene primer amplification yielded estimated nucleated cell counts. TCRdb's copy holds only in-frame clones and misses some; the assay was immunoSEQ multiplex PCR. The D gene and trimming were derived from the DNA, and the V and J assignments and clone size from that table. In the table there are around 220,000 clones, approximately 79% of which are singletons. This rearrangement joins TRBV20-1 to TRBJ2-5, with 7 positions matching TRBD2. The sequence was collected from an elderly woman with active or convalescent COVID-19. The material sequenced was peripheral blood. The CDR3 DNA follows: TGCAGTGCTGTAAGCGGGAAGACCCAGTACTTC. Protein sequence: CSAVSGKTQYF.